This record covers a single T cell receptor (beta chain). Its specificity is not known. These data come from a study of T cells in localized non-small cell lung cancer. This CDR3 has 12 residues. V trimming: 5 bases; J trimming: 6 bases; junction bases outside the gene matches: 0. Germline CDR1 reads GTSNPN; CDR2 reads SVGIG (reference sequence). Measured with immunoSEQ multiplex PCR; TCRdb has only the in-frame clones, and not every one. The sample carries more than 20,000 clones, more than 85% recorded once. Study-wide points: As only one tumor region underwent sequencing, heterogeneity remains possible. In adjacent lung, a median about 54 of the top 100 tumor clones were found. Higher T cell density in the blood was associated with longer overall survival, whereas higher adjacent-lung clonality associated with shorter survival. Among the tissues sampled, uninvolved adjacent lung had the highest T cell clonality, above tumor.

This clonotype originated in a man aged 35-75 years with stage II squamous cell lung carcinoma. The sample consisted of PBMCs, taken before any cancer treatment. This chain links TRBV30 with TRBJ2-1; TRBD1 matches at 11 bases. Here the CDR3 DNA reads TGTGCCTGGGGGACAGGGGGCAATGAGCAGTTCTTC. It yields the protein CAWGTGGNEQFF.